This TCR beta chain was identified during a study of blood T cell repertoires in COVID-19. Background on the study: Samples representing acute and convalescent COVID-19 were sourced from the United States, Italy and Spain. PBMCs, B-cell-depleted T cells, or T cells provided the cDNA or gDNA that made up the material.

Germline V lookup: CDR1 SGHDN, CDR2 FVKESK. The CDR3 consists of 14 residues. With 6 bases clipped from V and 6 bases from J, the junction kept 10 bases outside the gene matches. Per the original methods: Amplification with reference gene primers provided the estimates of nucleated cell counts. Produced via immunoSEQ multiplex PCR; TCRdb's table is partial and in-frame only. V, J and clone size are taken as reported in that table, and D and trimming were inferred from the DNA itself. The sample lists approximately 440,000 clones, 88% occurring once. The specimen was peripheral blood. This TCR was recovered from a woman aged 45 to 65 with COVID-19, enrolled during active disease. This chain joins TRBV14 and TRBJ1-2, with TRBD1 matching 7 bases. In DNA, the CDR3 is TGTGCCAGCAGTCAGACAGGGCTCCCCGATGGCTACACCTTC. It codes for CASSQTGLPDGYTF.